The 5 T cell receptor beta chains listed next were all sequenced from one sample in a study of cytomegalovirus exposure and HLA in healthy donors. Primers for the PCR totalled 60 Vbeta and 13 Jbeta. The method was immunoSEQ multiplex PCR; TCRdb's version includes in-frame clones alone and lacks a portion of them. The sample includes about 160,000 clones, less than 90% of them seen just once. Sequencing input: PBMCs. The receptors originated from a male donor in good health and CMV-seropositive.

The CDR3 nucleotides read TGTGCCAGCAGCTTAGCGCTTAGCGGGGCTTACGAGCAGTACTTC. It specifies CASSLALSGAYEQYF. The chain employs TRBV7-2 and TRBJ2-5, with 8 nucleotides matching TRBD2. The J call is uncertain, as TRBJ2-7 better fits the DNA end. CDR3 length: 15 amino acids. Per the germline V gene, CDR1 is SGHTA and CDR2 is FQGNSA.

The V gene is TRBV27, the J gene TRBJ2-1; 12 bases map to TRBD2. The CDR3 spans 20 residues. V shed 6 bases and J 0 bases; nucleotides not matched to a gene: 15. Germline CDR1 is MNHEY and CDR2 is SMNVEV (reference sequence). The CDR3 is CASSWASGRAGTNSYNEQFF. The DNA of the CDR3 is TGTGCCAGCAGCTGGGCTAGCGGGAGGGCCGGTACTAACTCCTACAATGAGCAGTTCTTC.

The chain combines TRBV6-5 with TRBJ2-2, with D unresolved. Trimming pared 6 bases from V and 1 base from J, leaving 9 bases between. The CDR3 length is 14 residues. Germline V gives CDR1 MNHEY, CDR2 SVGAGI. Here the CDR3 DNA reads TGTGCCAGCAGCCTTTGGAGGAACACCGGGGAGCTGTTTTTT. It specifies CASSLWRNTGELFF.

The J gene is TRBJ1-1, the V gene TRBV28; D is uncertain. Germline lookup yields CDR1 MDHEN and CDR2 SYDVKM. Trimming shortened V by 11 bases and J by 1 base, and 14 bases separated the two germline ends. The CDR3 totals 13 residues. DNA for the CDR3: TGTGCCGGATCACAGAATCCGAACACTGAAGCTTTCTTT. Amino acids: CAGSQNPNTEAFF.

This clone was seen only once. V and J are TRBV28 and TRBJ1-2; TRBD1 matches at 11 bases. Germline loops: CDR1 MDHEN, CDR2 SYDVKM. This CDR3 spans 14 amino acids. V lost 6 bases and J lost 4; bases outside the gene matches: 4. Here the CDR3 reads CASSPGTGGYGYTF. For the CDR3, the DNA is TGTGCCAGCAGCCCCGGGACAGGGGGCTATGGCTACACCTTC.